This TCR beta chain was identified in a study of T cells in Graves' hyperthyroidism and ophthalmopathy. Turning to the study itself: Before any treatment, at initial diagnosis, peripheral blood was collected.

The diagnoses drew upon clinical symptoms, serum thyroxine and TRAb, thyroid ultrasound and orbital computed tomography. The CDR3 regions of TCR beta were amplified from RNA transcripts. A set of HTBI primers served as the primers for a first-round RT-PCR of the TCR CDR3. TCRdb used MiXCR to reprocess the multiplex PCR reads, holding one entry per CDR3 protein. Of roughly 800,000 distinct CDR3 sequences in the sample, approximately 40% were seen once. Germline-derived CDR1 and CDR2 are SQVTM and ANQGSEA. Trimming pared 5 bases from V and 0 bases from J, leaving 9 bases between. The CDR3 runs 13 residues.

Sequenced sample: blood. The receptor comes from a man between 18 and 35 years old with Graves' hyperthyroidism. The rearrangement uses TRBV29-1 and TRBJ2-3; no clear D. The chain's CDR3 is CSVQATSTDTQYF. The CDR3, as DNA: TGCAGCGTTCAAGCGACTAGCACAGATACGCAGTATTTT.